This TCR beta chain was sequenced in a study of blood T cells in healthy people across ages. Whole-study results and caveats: Versus aged donors, long-lived donors had higher diversity and more naive CD4+ cells.

The length of the CDR3 is 14 residues. Germline assignment: CDR1 LGHDT and CDR2 YNNKEL (reference sequence). The germline V and J ends were trimmed by 4 bases and 6 bases, with 16 bases remaining between them. Using a J-beta primer mix together with a sample-barcoded 5' primer, a second PCR was run for about 6 to 12 cycles. The template-switch adaptor, which had 12 random nucleotides, put a tag on each cDNA molecule. Each CDR3 protein gets one entry after TCRdb re-called the 5' RACE reads with MiXCR. The sample consists of around 990,000 distinct CDR3 sequences, almost 25% of them appearing once. This clonotype was picked up many times. Its antigen is still unknown. The same data also contributed to another study, on T cells of mothers and their children. That study adds: The TCR beta CDR3 read count exceeded 10 million for each mother and was several million for each child.

The clonotype originates from a girl aged 2 to 10 in good health. The genes are TRBV3-1 and TRBJ2-7; the D is unclear. The sequenced sample was blood. CDR3 nucleotides: TGTGCCAGCAGCCCATTGACTCCCGACCGCGAGCAGTACTTC. Its protein is CASSPLTPDREQYF.